A selection of T cell receptor beta chains follows, all from one sample in a study of OX40 agonist ivuxolimab in advanced cancers. Repertoires were generated with immunoSEQ multiplex PCR, while TCRdb's copy carries only in-frame clones and drops some. The sample includes more than 25,000 clones, 74% seen only once; the top ten take about an eighth. This sample comprised CD4+ or CD8+ T cells sorted from blood, obtained in a trial of the OX40 agonist ivuxolimab. The receptors here all came from an adult with an advanced solid tumor such as melanoma, head and neck, liver or kidney cancer. The conserved cysteine and the conserved F or W are not part of the CDR3 here.

v_call	j_call	cdr3_length	cdr3_aa
TRBV6-1	TRBJ2-7	12	ASSEMPQMYEQY
TRBV5-1	TRBJ1-2	12	ASSSGQGGYGYT
TRBV6-1	TRBJ1-5	10	ASTDRDHPQH
TRBV6-5	TRBJ1-6	12	ASTRRQGNSPLH
TRBV11-2	TRBJ2-7	14	ASSWISGTASSILD
TRBV7-9	TRBJ1-2	13	ASSPGHSTNYGYT
TRBV27	TRBJ1-5	14	ASSGGTGTANQPQH
TRBV13	TRBJ2-3	13	ASSPTSGGRDTQY
TRBV5-4	TRBJ1-2	13	ASSWPTGGDYGYT
TRBV5-1	TRBJ2-7	11	ASSPVGGYEQY
TRBV11-2	TRBJ1-1	11	ASSFHEKSEAF
TRBV5-1	TRBJ2-3	14	ASSLGRDRSTDTQY
TRBV14	TRBJ2-2	14	ASTPGTGGRVGELF
TRBV18	TRBJ1-6	13	ASSPLGWPDSPLH
TRBV5-1	TRBJ1-2	9	ASSLGGFNT
TRBV2	TRBJ2-5	12	ASVGTGVLETQY
TRBV5-5	TRBJ1-1	12	ASSEHWTNTEAF
TRBV10-3	TRBJ2-1	13	AISAPSSSYNEQF
TRBV5-1	TRBJ2-2	14	ASSTEQGVFTGELF
TRBV9	TRBJ2-1	13	ASSGSVTGNNEQF
TRBV6-6	TRBJ1-2	10	ASSSRGEGYT
TRBV7-2	TRBJ1-6	14	ASSLANTLRSSPLH
TRBV11-2	TRBJ2-3	11	ASSLEVADTQY
TRBV6-5	TRBJ1-6	13	ASSYSNQNNSPLH
TRBV25-1	TRBJ1-1	12	ASSDTPGDTEAF
TRBV2	TRBJ2-2	13	ASSFGQGGTGELF
TRBV30	TRBJ2-2	13	AWSVLDSRAGELF
TRBV7-2	TRBJ2-2	13	ASRPGQGSTGELF
TRBV6-1	TRBJ1-2	10	ASSEGGYGYT
TRBV5-1	TRBJ1-2	11	ASSLDGNYGYT
TRBV5-1	TRBJ1-2	13	ASSLYQGPGYGYT
TRBV9	TRBJ2-1	14	ASSTLTGSRHNEQF
TRBV2	TRBJ1-4	13	ASSEGGHRTEKLF
TRBV7-9	TRBJ2-4	14	ASSLTSGGRGNIQY